One sample yielded the 11 T cell receptor beta chains listed below, sequenced in a study of CXCR3-negative and CXCR3-positive naive CD8 T cells. Through 5' RACE with UMI labels, the TRB cDNA libraries were prepared. TCRdb re-called the 5' RACE reads and gives one entry per CDR3 protein, without DNA. This repertoire includes roughly 25,000 distinct CDR3 sequences. Sequencing input: naive CXCR3- CD8+ T cells from blood. The subset was: CD45RO-CCR7+CD27+CD95- naive CD8+ T cells lacking CXCR3 (TNR3-). The receptors here all came from a human donor in good health. Some clones in this sample may be carry-over from other donors' samples.

This rearrangement joins TRBV29-1 to TRBJ1-1; TCRdb's D call of TRBD1 is untestable without DNA. The germline gives CDR1 SQVTM, CDR2 ANQGSEA. The CDR3 is 12 residues long. The CDR3 spells CSADEGPTEAFF.

The J gene is TRBJ1-1, the V gene TRBV29-1; the TCRdb call, TRBD1, lacks DNA for checking. This CDR3 is built from 14 residues. Looked up from germline, CDR1 is SQVTM and CDR2 is ANQGSEA. The CDR3 sequence: CSVGLDSGNTEAFF.

This chain uses TRBV6-5 with TRBJ2-3; TCRdb reports TRBD1, a call that lacks DNA to check it against. The CDR3 covers 14 residues. CDR1 is MNHEY, CDR2 SVGAGI, per germline. CDR3 loop: CASSPTGSTDTQYF.

This chain uses TRBV29-1 with TRBJ2-2; TCRdb's D gene call, TRBD1, goes unchecked for lack of DNA. The CDR3 is 16 residues long. Germline V lookup: CDR1 SQVTM, CDR2 ANQGSEA. The CDR3: CSVVSDLQGTGGELFF.

The V call is TRBV29-1, the J call TRBJ2-7; the D call of TRBD2 rests on TCRdb alone, since no DNA is present to check it. The CDR3 totals 14 residues. Germline lookup yields CDR1 SQVTM and CDR2 ANQGSEA. CDR3 sequence: CSVEGLAGVNEQYF.

The genes are TRBV7-8 and TRBJ2-7. The germline V gene has CDR1 SGHVS and CDR2 FQNEAQ. CDR3 size: 15 residues. The CDR3 spells CASSLAVQAAYEQYF.

This chain uses TRBV14 with TRBJ2-3. This CDR3 spans 13 amino acids. Germline CDR1 and CDR2: SGHDN and FVKESK. Here the CDR3 reads CASSQGGSDTQYF.

The chain uses TRBV29-1 and TRBJ2-7; the TCRdb D gene call, TRBD1, has no DNA to confirm it. The CDR3 runs to 13 residues. Looked up from germline, CDR1 is SQVTM and CDR2 is ANQGSEA. The CDR3 sequence: CSFWDRGSYEQYF.

The chain combines TRBV30 with TRBJ2-7. Germline V gene data show CDR1 as GTSNPN and CDR2 as SVGIG (reference sequence). The CDR3 has 12 amino acids. CDR3 protein: CAWSLGILEQYF. Drawing the rest from reference TRBV30 and TRBJ2-7, the complete variable domain is SQTIHQWPATLVQPVGSPLSLECTVEGTSNPNLYWYRQAAGRGLQLLFYSVGIGQISSEVPQNLSASRPQDRQFILSSKKLLLSDSGFYLCAWSLGILEQYFGPGTRLTVT.

The rearrangement links TRBV14 to TRBJ2-2; lacking DNA, the TRBD1 call made by TCRdb goes unchecked. Looked up from germline, CDR1 is SGHDN and CDR2 is FVKESK. The CDR3 loop spans 12 amino acids. CDR3 residues: CASRRQPGELFF. The full variable domain, completed using reference TRBV14 and TRBJ2-2, is EAGVTQFPSHSVIEKGQTVTLRCDPISGHDNLYWYRRVMGKEIKFLLHFVKESKQDESGMPNNRFLAERTGGTYSTLKVQPAELEDSGVYFCASRRQPGELFFGEGSRLTVL.

The V gene is TRBV13, the J gene TRBJ2-1; TCRdb selects TRBD2, and the lack of DNA leaves this call unchecked. The CDR3 length is 17 residues. CDR1 is PRHDT and CDR2 is FYEKMQ in the germline V gene (reference sequence). This CDR3 is CASSSPRTSGNNNEQFF.